This record looks at one T cell receptor beta chain sequence and its context. Assay: immunoSEQ multiplex PCR; the TCRdb copy retains only in-frame clones and omits some. In the table there are more than 55,000 clones, around four fifths of which are singletons. The data were taken from a study of blood T cell repertoires in COVID-19. Across the whole study: Whether acute or convalescent, the COVID-19 samples came from the United States, Italy and Spain.

CDR3 length: 14 amino acids. With 2 bases removed from V and 3 bases from J, the gap between germline ends came to 9 bases. Per the germline V gene, CDR1 is MNHEY and CDR2 is SVGEGT. The sample comprised peripheral blood. The V gene is TRBV6-2 or TRBV6-3, the J gene TRBJ2-3; no clear D. The TCR originated in a woman in her 50s with active or convalescent COVID-19. The CDR3 here is CASSYGVTTDTQYF. DNA for the CDR3: TGTGCCAGCAGTTACGGAGTCACTACAGATACGCAGTATTTT.